The clone carrying this T cell receptor beta chain was seen only a few times. Its antigen is as yet unknown. J gave up 2 bases and V 5 bases, and 12 bases lay outside the gene matches. This CDR3 spans 17 amino acids. These data originate in a study of T cells in Graves' hyperthyroidism and ophthalmopathy. Stable Graves' hyperthyroidism meant no ophthalmopathy progression within 18 months. Diagnosis rested on symptoms, serum thyroxine and TRAb, thyroid ultrasound, and orbital computed tomography. Study-wide points: The authors' 13 V-J model separated ophthalmopathy from stable hyperthyroidism.

TCR beta CDR3 sequences were amplified from RNA transcripts. HTBI primers were employed in a first-round RT-PCR of the TCR CDR3. TCRdb re-derived calls from the multiplex PCR reads in MiXCR, one entry per CDR3 protein. Here the sample spans 450,000 to 700,000 distinct CDR3 sequences, 35% to 55% being singletons. The clonotype comes from a woman younger than 35 with Graves' hyperthyroidism. This chain connects TRBV12-3 or TRBV12-4 to TRBJ2-5; 9 bases fit TRBD2. The sample comprised peripheral blood or thyroid tissue (not recorded which). The CDR3 here is CASSGVTALAGQETQYF. CDR3 sequence (DNA): TGTGCCAGCAGTGGTGTGACAGCCCTAGCGGGACAAGAGACCCAGTACTTC.